This TCR beta chain was captured in a study of shared clonotypes between healthy human individuals. A CD45RA-negative memory subset and a CD45RA+ naive subset were separated from the CD4+ cells. General study results and limits: Deeper or shallower sequencing was expected to change how clonotypes are shared among donors.

Assay used: immunoSEQ multiplex PCR; TCRdb lists only in-frame clones, some missing. This table has some 500,000 clones, about 96% appearing once. Germline V gives CDR1 MGHRA, CDR2 YSYEKL. The CDR3 consists of 12 residues. Trimming shortened V by 3 bases and J by 9 bases, and 9 bases separated the two germline ends. Points on this clone: Its target is not known.

Source material: naive CD4+ T cells sorted from blood. Subset described: CD45RA+ positively selected. J is TRBJ2-1 and V is TRBV4-1; D uncertain. This TCR came from a woman aged 25 to 39 in good health. CDR3 amino acids: CASSHLYGEQFF. The DNA for the CDR3 is TGCGCCAGCAGCCATCTTTATGGTGAGCAGTTCTTC.